The present T cell receptor (beta chain) was sequenced within a study of T cell responses to AZD1222 COVID-19 vaccine. This clone was counted a single time. Repertoires were generated with immunoSEQ multiplex PCR, while TCRdb's copy carries only in-frame clones and drops some. The table has more than 20,000 clones, about nine tenths seen once. CDR1 and CDR2 (germline): SGHTA, FQGNSA. This CDR3 spans 14 amino acids. V dropped 6 bases and J dropped 2 bases, with 12 bases sitting between them. This TCR derives from an adult who received the AZD1222 COVID-19 vaccine. The sequencing here drew on peripheral blood, taken 28 days after the second AZD1222 dose. The chain uses TRBV7-2 and TRBJ2-3; either TRBD1 or TRBD2 may supply D (5 bases each). The CDR3 protein is CASSTVGDTDTQYF. The CDR3 region has the DNA TGTGCCAGCAGTACGGTGGGGGACACAGATACGCAGTATTTT. Full variable domain (missing parts from reference TRBV7-2 and TRBJ2-3): GAGVSQSPSNKVTEKGKDVELRCDPISGHTALYWYRQSLGQGLEFLIYFQGNSAPDKSGLPSDRFSAERTGGSVSTLTIQRTQQEDSAVYLCASSTVGDTDTQYFGPGTRLTVL.